The next 21 T cell receptor beta chains were all read from a single sample in a study of T cell responses to AZD1222 COVID-19 vaccine. Some clones are missing from TCRdb's copy, which holds only in-frame ones; the method was immunoSEQ multiplex PCR. The sample holds over 90,000 clones; 84% are singletons and the top ten take approximately 15%. The sequencing here drew on peripheral blood, taken on day 0 of AZD1222 vaccination. All receptors come from an adult in good health.

This clone was picked up one time. V is TRBV6-5 and J is TRBJ2-7; maybe TRBD1 (5 bases). Germline V gene sequence: CDR1 MNHEY, CDR2 SVGAGI. The CDR3 length is 12 residues. The germline V and J ends were trimmed by 6 bases and 4 bases, with 10 bases remaining between them. The CDR3 sequence: CASSHTGYEQYF. As DNA, the CDR3 is TGTGCCAGCAGCCATACAGGATACGAGCAGTACTTC.

The count of this clone is one. The J gene is TRBJ2-1, the V gene TRBV19; D remains ambiguous. This CDR3 spans 16 amino acids. With 3 bases removed from V and 5 bases from J, the gap between germline ends came to 17 bases. Germline CDR1 is LNHDA and CDR2 is SQIVND (reference sequence). CDR3 sequence (DNA): TGTGCCAGTAGTATGCCGGTGGGCAGAGTCAACAATGAGCAGTTCTTC. Translated, it gives CASSMPVGRVNNEQFF.

CDR3 in amino acids: CASSYATGGYQETQYF. CDR3 bases: TGTGCCAGCAGTTACGCGACAGGGGGCTACCAAGAGACCCAGTACTTC. The chain has TRBV6-2 or TRBV6-3 and TRBJ2-5; TRBD1 matches at 10 bases. The CDR3 is 16 residues long. The V segment lost 2 bases and the J segment 0 bases; nucleotides outside the gene matches: 3. The germline CDR1 and CDR2 sequences are MNHEY and SVGEGT.

The chain links TRBV5-6 to TRBJ2-2; D might be TRBD2 (6 bases). Germline V gene data show CDR1 as SGHDT and CDR2 as YYEEEE. The CDR3 is made up of 16 amino acids. The V end lost 1 base, the J end lost 4 bases, and 14 bases lay between the germline ends. The CDR3: CASSLRGTVGTGELFF. The CDR3 DNA reads as TGTGCCAGCAGCTTGCGGGGGACGGTTGGCACCGGGGAGCTGTTTTTT.

The CDR3: CAGGQGRSGYTF. As DNA, the CDR3 is TGTGCCGGGGGACAGGGTCGGTCTGGCTACACCTTC. The chain employs TRBV28 and TRBJ1-2, with 9 bases matching TRBD1. Germline V lookup: CDR1 MDHEN, CDR2 SYDVKM. There are 12 residues in the CDR3. V shed 11 bases, J shed 7 bases, and the junction held 8 bases outside the gene matches.

J is TRBJ2-3 and V is TRBV3-1 (or the pseudogene TRBV3-2); 12 nucleotides line up with TRBD2. CDR1 and CDR2 from the germline V gene are LGHDT and YNNKEL (reference sequence). After removal of 4 bases from V and 1 base from J, the junction contained 9 bases not matched to a gene. CDR3 length: 18 residues. The DNA of the CDR3 is TGTGCCAGCAGCCTGGCTAGCGGGGGGGCCGCCGGCACAGATACGCAGTATTTT. The encoded protein is CASSLASGGAAGTDTQYF.

The chain couples TRBV7-2 to TRBJ1-4, with 7 bases lining up with TRBD1. The J segment lost 8 bases and the V segment lost 5 bases, leaving 11 bases of the junction unmatched. The CDR3 is 15 residues long. Germline-derived CDR1 and CDR2 are SGHTA and FQGNSA. The CDR3 region has the DNA TGTGCCAGCAGCACGGGACAGCTTTCTGCGGAAAAACTGTTTTTT. Translated: CASSTGQLSAEKLFF.

This clone has only one observation. The rearrangement uses TRBV27 and TRBJ1-5; D may be TRBD1 (5 bases). The germline V and J ends were trimmed by 4 bases and 6 bases, with 16 bases remaining between them. This CDR3 has 15 amino acids. Germline CDR1 reads MNHEY; CDR2 reads SMNVEV (reference sequence). This CDR3 is CASSSAQGVAQPQHF. For the CDR3, the DNA is TGTGCCAGCAGTTCCGCCCAAGGGGTAGCTCAGCCCCAGCATTTT.

V and J are TRBV24-1 and TRBJ2-1; 8 bases are shared with TRBD2. In germline, CDR1 is KGHDR, CDR2 SFDVKD. There are 17 residues in the CDR3. Trimming removed 5 bases from V and 0 bases from J; junction bases left unmatched: 8. The CDR3 bases are TGTGCCACCAGTGTCGGGAGGGCCCCTGTCTCCTACAATGAGCAGTTCTTC. Its translation: CATSVGRAPVSYNEQFF.

This clone was picked up one time. The chain recombines TRBV5-1 with TRBJ2-3; 9 bases line up with TRBD2. Losses at the gene ends were 0 bases for V and 1 base for J; bases not matched to a gene: 15. In germline, CDR1 is SGHRS, CDR2 YFSETQ. CDR3 length equals 20 residues. CDR3 loop: CASSLAAGRGGSKGTDTQYF. The DNA for the CDR3 is TGCGCCAGCAGCTTGGCCGCTGGGCGGGGGGGCTCCAAGGGCACAGATACGCAGTATTTT. Full variable domain (outside the CDR3, taken from reference TRBV5-1 and TRBJ2-3): KAGVTQTPRYLIKTRGQQVTLSCSPISGHRSVSWYQQTPGQGLQFLFEYFSETQRNKGNFPGRFSGRQFSNSRSEMNVSTLELGDSALYLCASSLAAGRGGSKGTDTQYFGPGTRLTVL.

This clone was seen a handful of times. V usage is TRBV7-9 and J usage is TRBJ1-2; D uncertain. The V and J ends lost 4 bases and 1 base respectively, with 19 bases between them. Per germline, CDR1 SEHNR and CDR2 FQNEAQ (reference sequence). The CDR3 is made up of 17 amino acids. The CDR3 spells CASSSGQARRINYGYTF. CDR3 DNA sequence: TGTGCCAGCAGCTCCGGCCAAGCCAGACGGATTAACTATGGCTACACCTTC.

This clone was seen just once. The V gene is TRBV5-5, the J gene TRBJ1-5, with D hard to call. Trimming left V 0 bases short and J 1 base short, with 11 bases between. Per the germline V gene, CDR1 is SGHKS and CDR2 is YYEKEE (reference sequence). This CDR3 spans 16 amino acids. DNA for the CDR3: TGTGCCAGCAGCTTGGCGGCTGATATAAGCAATCAGCCCCAGCATTTT. Its protein is CASSLAADISNQPQHF.

The V gene is TRBV19, the J gene TRBJ2-7; 7 bases are shared with TRBD1. Unmatched junction bases numbered 5, after V lost 3 bases and J lost 3 bases. There are 14 residues in the CDR3. Germline V gene data show CDR1 as LNHDA and CDR2 as SQIVND (reference sequence). CDR3 in amino acids: CASSIPGQLYEQYF. CDR3 bases: TGTGCCAGTAGTATTCCGGGACAGCTCTACGAGCAGTACTTC.

This clone was detected once. V is TRBV28 and J is TRBJ2-7; 9 nucleotides align to TRBD1. From germline, CDR1 is MDHEN and CDR2 SYDVKM. The CDR3 extends over 14 amino acids. Losses at the gene ends were 10 bases for V and 2 bases for J; bases not matched to a gene: 9. CDR3 sequence (DNA): TGTGCCACCAATCCGGGACAGGGAACCTACGAGCAGTACGTC. As protein: CATNPGQGTYEQYV.

The chain carries TRBV14 and TRBJ2-5; D is unresolved. The CDR3 loop spans 14 amino acids. Germline CDR1 is SGHDN and CDR2 is FVKESK. V dropped 0 bases and J dropped 1 base, with 6 bases sitting between them. Written as DNA, the CDR3 is TGTGCCAGCAGCCAAGACCGGTTCCAAGAGACCCAGTACTTC. Protein: CASSQDRFQETQYF.

The chain couples TRBV28 to TRBJ1-6, with 9 bases lining up with TRBD1. The junction had 7 bases not matched to a gene; V was cut back by 6 bases and J by 7 bases. Germline CDR1 and CDR2: MDHEN and SYDVKM. The CDR3 spans 15 residues. CDR3 DNA: TGTGCCAGCAGGACCGGGGGGACAGGGAATTCACCCCTCCACTTT. The encoded protein is CASRTGGTGNSPLHF.

The chain has TRBV4-2 and TRBJ2-5; the match to TRBD2 covers 11 bases. The CDR3 extends over 18 amino acids. Germline CDR1 and CDR2: LGHNA and YNFKEQ. J was trimmed by 4 bases and V by 0 bases; bases with no gene match: 10. The CDR3 protein is CASSQDLAGGPQSETQYF. CDR3 sequence (DNA): TGTGCCAGCAGCCAAGACTTAGCGGGAGGGCCTCAGTCAGAGACCCAGTACTTC.

The chain recombines TRBV3-1 (or the pseudogene TRBV3-2) with TRBJ2-3, with D unclear. The CDR3 is 11 residues long. Germline V lookup: CDR1 LGHDT, CDR2 YNNKEL (reference sequence). V lost 3 bases and J lost 11, with 9 bases in between. The CDR3 sequence: CASSQGQLQYF. CDR3 DNA: TGTGCCAGCAGCCAGGGCCAACTGCAGTATTTT.

The J gene is TRBJ1-6, the V gene TRBV3-1 (or the pseudogene TRBV3-2); D is unclear. The ends were cut back, 0 bases at V and 0 bases at J, with 6 bases in the middle. Germline-derived CDR1 and CDR2 are LGHDT and YNNKEL (reference sequence). The CDR3 has 16 amino acids. The CDR3 coding sequence is TGTGCCAGCAGCCAAGATTTATTCTCCTATAATTCACCCCTCCACTTT. It specifies CASSQDLFSYNSPLHF.

V usage is TRBV6-2 or TRBV6-3 and J usage is TRBJ2-7; D tentatively reads TRBD1 or TRBD2 (5 bases each). CDR1 and CDR2 from the germline V gene are MNHEY and SVGEGT. Trimming cost V 2 bases and J 0 bases, with 8 bases left between them. The CDR3 totals 14 residues. This CDR3 is CASSYRDLSYEQYF. The CDR3 DNA follows: TGTGCCAGCAGTTACAGGGACCTCTCCTACGAGCAGTACTTC.

The chain links TRBV5-6 to TRBJ1-2; D may be TRBD1 (6 bases). This CDR3 is 14 amino acids long. V was shortened by 2 bases and J by 5 bases, with 13 bases between the two germline ends. The germline V gene encodes CDR1 SGHDT and CDR2 YYEEEE. The CDR3 bases are TGTGCCAGCAGCTTTCGGGGAACAGGGTATGGCTACACCTTC. The encoded protein is CASSFRGTGYGYTF.